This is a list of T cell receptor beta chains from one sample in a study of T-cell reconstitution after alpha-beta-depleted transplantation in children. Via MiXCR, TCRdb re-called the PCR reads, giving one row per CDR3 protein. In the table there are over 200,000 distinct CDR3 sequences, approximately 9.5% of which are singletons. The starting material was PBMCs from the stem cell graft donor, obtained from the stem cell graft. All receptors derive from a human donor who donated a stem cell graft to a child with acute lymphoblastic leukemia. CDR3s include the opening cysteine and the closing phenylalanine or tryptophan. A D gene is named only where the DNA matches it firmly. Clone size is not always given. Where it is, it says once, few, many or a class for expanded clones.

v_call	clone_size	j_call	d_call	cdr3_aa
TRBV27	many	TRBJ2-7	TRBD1	CASSFGTPTGVNEQYF
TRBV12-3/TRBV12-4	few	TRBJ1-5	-	CASSFGTLNQPQHF
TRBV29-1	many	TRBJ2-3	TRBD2	CSVPGLAGGADTQYF
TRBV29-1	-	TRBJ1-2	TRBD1	CSVSAGQGVDGYTF
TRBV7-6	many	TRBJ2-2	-	CASSHYTGPGELFF
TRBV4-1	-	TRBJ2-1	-	CASSHDLGSGYNEQFF
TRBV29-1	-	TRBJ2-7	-	CSVELPSYEQYF
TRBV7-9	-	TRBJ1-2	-	CASSPVTGTEYTF
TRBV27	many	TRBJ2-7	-	CASSQRERRREQYF
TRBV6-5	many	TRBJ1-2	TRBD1	CASNDGTGVVYGYTF
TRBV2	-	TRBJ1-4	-	CASSEGSYNEKLFF
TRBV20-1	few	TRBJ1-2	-	CSAIDVGDGYTF
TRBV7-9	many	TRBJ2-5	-	CASSLLRDRKTQETQYF
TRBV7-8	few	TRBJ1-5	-	CASRQTPGDQPQHF
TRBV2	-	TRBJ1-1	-	CATNYRTGNTEAFF
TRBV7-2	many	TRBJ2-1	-	CASSFIFGGPYNEQFF
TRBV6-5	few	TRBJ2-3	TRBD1	CASGDRGRVDTQYF
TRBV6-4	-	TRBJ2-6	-	CASSESPQGIGAGANVLTF
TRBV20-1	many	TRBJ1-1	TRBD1	CSALQSAGGTEAFF
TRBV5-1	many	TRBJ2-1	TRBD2	CASSQTSGIYNEQFF
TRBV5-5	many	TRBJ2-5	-	CASSSALQETQYF
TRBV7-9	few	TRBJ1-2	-	CASSPTGTDGYTF
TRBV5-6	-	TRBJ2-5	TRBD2	CASSLAFISGGPVGETQYF
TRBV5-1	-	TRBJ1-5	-	CASSLYYGSPQHF
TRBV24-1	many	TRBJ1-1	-	CATSGLGGVNTEAFF
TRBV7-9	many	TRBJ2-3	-	CASSHGTESTDTQYF
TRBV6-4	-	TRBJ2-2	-	CASSLRGATGELFF
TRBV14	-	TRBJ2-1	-	CASSPRGVTYNEQFF
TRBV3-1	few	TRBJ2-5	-	CASSQQGTLQETQYF
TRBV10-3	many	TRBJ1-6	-	CAISADDGYNSPLHF
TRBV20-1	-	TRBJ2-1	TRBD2	CSARKTLAGIYNEQFF
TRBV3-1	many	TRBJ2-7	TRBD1	CASSLQGGNEQYF
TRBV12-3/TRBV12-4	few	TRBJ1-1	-	CASSPETRMNTEAFF
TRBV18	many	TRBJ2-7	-	CASSPPGKSSYEQYF
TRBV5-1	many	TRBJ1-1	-	CASSFGQGTEAFF
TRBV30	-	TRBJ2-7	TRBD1	CAWMADRGPGQYF
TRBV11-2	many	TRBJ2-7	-	CASSPRIAQIYEQYF
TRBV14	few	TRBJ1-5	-	CASSQGVRQPQHF
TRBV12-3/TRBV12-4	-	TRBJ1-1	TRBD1	CASSLGLRTGGTEAFF
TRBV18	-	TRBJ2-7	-	CASSPGSGTFHEQYF
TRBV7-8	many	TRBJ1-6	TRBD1	CASSGTGQGDYYSPLHF
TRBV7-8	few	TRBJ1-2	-	CASSSWGESSANYGYTF
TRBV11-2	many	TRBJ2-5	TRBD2	CASSSTAGGRETQYF
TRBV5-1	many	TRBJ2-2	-	CASSLLGSGELFF
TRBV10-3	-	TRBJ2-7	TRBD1	CAIFRDSSYEQYF
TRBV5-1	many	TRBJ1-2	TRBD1	CASQTGDSSYTF
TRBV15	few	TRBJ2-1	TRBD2	CATSRGFLRGGPGLSNEQFF
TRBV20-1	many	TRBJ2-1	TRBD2	CSADRGLADNEQFF
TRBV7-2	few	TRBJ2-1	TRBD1	CASSHTGTGENNEQFF
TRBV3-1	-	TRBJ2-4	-	CASSQGTGMFQYF
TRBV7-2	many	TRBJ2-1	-	CASSRRVSEQFF
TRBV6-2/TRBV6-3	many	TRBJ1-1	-	CASSPGYTEAFF
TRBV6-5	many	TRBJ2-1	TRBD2	CASSPSTSGGRDEQFF
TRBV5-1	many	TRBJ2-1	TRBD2	CASSLTEQASGPYNEQFF
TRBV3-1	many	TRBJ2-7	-	CASSQLQGEQYF
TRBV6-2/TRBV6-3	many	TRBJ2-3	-	CASSYGGQDTDTQYF
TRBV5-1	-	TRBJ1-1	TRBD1	CASSPDRGMNTEAFF
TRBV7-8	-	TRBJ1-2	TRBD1	CASSLMTLTGGDNGYTF
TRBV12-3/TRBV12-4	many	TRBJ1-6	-	CASSLGTYNSPLHF